These 17 T cell receptor beta chains were all obtained from the same sample, sequenced in a study of T cell repertoires in cytomegalovirus infection. No antigens are known for them. TCRdb independently ran MiXCR on the reads; one entry per CDR3 protein. The sample has about 470,000 distinct CDR3 sequences, about 39% seen once. Specimen: cultured PBMCs, collected from culture after CMV antigen stimulation. These receptor sequences come from a human donor in good health (CMV status not recorded). Some clones in this sample may be carry-over from other donors' samples.

This CDR3 is CASSARGTGYGYTF. Here the CDR3 DNA reads TGTGCCAGCAGTGCCAGGGGGACGGGGTATGGCTACACCTTC. The chain links TRBV12-3 or TRBV12-4 to TRBJ1-2; 7 bases align to TRBD1. The CDR3 has 14 residues. Trimming removed 5 bases from V and 5 bases from J; junction bases left unmatched: 8.

With respect to this clonotype: In this CDR3 the conserved last residue, phenylalanine or tryptophan, is missing, so a read error is likely. The chain joins TRBV7-2 to TRBJ2-1; D remains unclear. Germline V gene sequence: CDR1 SGHTA, CDR2 FQGNSA. V was trimmed by 0 bases and J by 3 bases, leaving 6 bases between them. The CDR3 totals 14 residues. The DNA of the CDR3 is TGTGCCAGCAGCTTAGCTACCGTCTACAATGAGCAGTTCTTA. Protein: CASSLATVYNEQFL.

V gene TRBV18 combines with J gene TRBJ1-5; D is undetermined. This CDR3 spans 15 amino acids. Trimming took off 6 bases at V and 1 base at J, with 13 bases between the two ends. Germline CDR1 is KGHSH and CDR2 is LQKENI. The CDR3 protein is CASSGFQSSNQPQHF. CDR3 nucleotides: TGTGCCAGCTCGGGGTTTCAGAGCAGCAATCAGCCCCAGCATTTT.

In this sample, this clonotype turned up a few times. This rearrangement joins TRBV19 to TRBJ2-1, with D possibly TRBD2 on 6 matching bases. The V and J ends lost 2 bases and 3 bases respectively, with 11 bases between them. Germline V gene lookup returns CDR1 LNHDA and CDR2 SQIVND (reference sequence). The CDR3 sequence is 15 residues long. Here the CDR3 DNA reads TGTGCCAGTAGTATAAACAGCGGGTTCTACAATGAGCAGTTCTTC. This sequence encodes CASSINSGFYNEQFF.

This clonotype occurred a few times. The V gene is TRBV7-8, the J gene TRBJ1-1; 8 bases are shared with TRBD1. This CDR3 contains 13 residues. Trimming at V came to 5 bases and at J to 3 bases, leaving 2 bases not matched to a gene. Germline-derived CDR1 and CDR2 are SGHVS and FQNEAQ. The CDR3 loop reads CASSTDRDTEAFF. CDR3 DNA sequence: TGTGCCAGCAGCACGGACAGGGACACTGAAGCTTTCTTT.

The chain recombines TRBV7-6 with TRBJ1-6; D gene ambiguous. This CDR3 region has 15 residues. The germline V gene encodes CDR1 SGHVS and CDR2 FNYEAQ. The V gene lost 2 bases and the J gene lost 8 bases, with 13 bases spanning the gap. The CDR3: CASSLHATGDSPLHF. CDR3 coding DNA: TGTGCCAGCAGCTTACACGCGACCGGGGATTCACCCCTCCACTTT.

This clonotype was observed a handful of times. The chain is built from TRBV28 and TRBJ2-1, with 16 bases matching TRBD2. Germline V CDR1 and CDR2: MDHEN, SYDVKM. The V gene end was trimmed by 7 bases and the J gene end by 7 bases; junction bases not matched to a gene: 10. The CDR3 is 17 residues long. The DNA for the CDR3 is TGTGCCAGCATGGGACTAGCGGGAGGGCTCTCATCTAATGAGCAGTTCTTC. It yields the protein CASMGLAGGLSSNEQFF.

The CDR3 loop is CASRWGAGLTEAFF. The CDR3 DNA follows: TGTGCCAGCCGCTGGGGGGCGGGGCTCACTGAAGCTTTCTTT. The chain recombines TRBV12-3 or TRBV12-4 with TRBJ1-1, with a tentative D call TRBD1 (6 bases). The CDR3 is made up of 14 amino acids. Trimming removed 8 bases from V and 4 bases from J, with 17 bases in between.

The chain joins TRBV29-1 to TRBJ2-5; D tentatively fits TRBD1 or TRBD2 (5 bases each). CDR3 length equals 15 residues. V was trimmed by 6 bases and J by 4 bases, leaving 21 bases between them. From germline, CDR1 is SQVTM and CDR2 ANQGSEA. The CDR3 region is CSVLGDVARPETQYF. The CDR3 bases are TGCAGCGTCCTAGGGGACGTCGCCCGGCCAGAGACCCAGTACTTC.

The rearrangement links TRBV7-2 to TRBJ2-7; 9 nucleotides align to TRBD2. The germline CDR1 and CDR2 sequences are SGHTA and FQGNSA. The CDR3 is 15 amino acids. V shed 4 bases and J 0 bases; nucleotides not matched to a gene: 4. The CDR3 loop is CASSWTSVSSYEQYF. In nucleotides, the CDR3 is TGTGCCAGCAGCTGGACTAGCGTAAGCTCCTACGAGCAGTACTTC.

This clonotype was seen many times. The chain is built from TRBV7-2 and TRBJ1-4, with 7 nucleotides matching TRBD1. Per the germline V gene, CDR1 is SGHTA and CDR2 is FQGNSA. Trimming cost V 2 bases and J 7 bases; bases outside gene matches: 13. This CDR3 has 17 residues. The CDR3 DNA is TGTGCCAGCAGCTTAACTTCTTGGGCAGGGGGAGGTGAAAAACTGTTTTTT. It is translated as CASSLTSWAGGGEKLFF.

This chain's CDR3 is CASCYSDRPNTEAFF. The CDR3 DNA reads as TGTGCCAGCTGCTACTCGGACAGACCGAACACTGAAGCTTTCTTT. The chain is built from TRBV6-6 and TRBJ1-1, with TRBD1 as a possible D gene (6 bases). V gave up 8 bases and J gave up 1 base, with 17 bases separating them. This CDR3 region has 15 residues. From germline, CDR1 is MNHNY and CDR2 SVGAGI (reference sequence).

The chain is built from TRBV2 and TRBJ1-1; no reliable D call. The V end lost 7 bases, the J end lost 5 bases, and 14 bases lay between the germline ends. This CDR3 is built from 13 residues. The germline V gene has CDR1 SNHLY and CDR2 FYNNEI. CDR3 amino acids: CASNGSPLTEAFF. Here the CDR3 DNA reads TGTGCCAGCAACGGGAGCCCATTGACTGAAGCTTTCTTT.

This clonotype was detected a few times. The chain couples TRBV6-1 to TRBJ2-7; D unresolved. The germline V gene encodes CDR1 MNHNS and CDR2 SASEGT. V lost 3 bases and J 0 bases, leaving 15 bases between the germline ends. This CDR3 comprises 16 residues. The CDR3 reads CASSDGWSDGSYEQYF. In nucleotides, the CDR3 is TGTGCCAGCAGTGACGGGTGGAGTGACGGCTCCTACGAGCAGTACTTC.

The V gene is TRBV7-9, the J gene TRBJ1-2; possible D gene TRBD1, 5 bases. The V gene's germline CDR1 is SEHNR and CDR2 FQNEAQ (reference sequence). This CDR3 is built from 16 residues. Trimming left V 1 base short and J 8 bases short, with 20 bases between. CDR3: CASSLESGGNARGYTF. The CDR3 DNA reads as TGTGCCAGCAGCTTAGAATCTGGGGGTAACGCTAGGGGCTACACCTTC.

The gene calls are TRBV7-8 and TRBJ2-5; TRBD2 agrees at 8 bases. Unmatched junction bases numbered 5, after V lost 1 base and J lost 1 base. In germline, CDR1 is SGHVS, CDR2 FQNEAQ. The CDR3 contains 16 residues. The CDR3 sequence is CASSLGTGGPQETQYF. DNA of the CDR3: TGTGCCAGCAGCTTAGGAACGGGAGGGCCCCAAGAGACCCAGTACTTC.

This sequence joins TRBV11-1 and TRBJ2-1; D is perhaps TRBD1 or TRBD2 (5 bases each). The CDR3 is 16 amino acids. Looked up from germline, CDR1 is SGHAT and CDR2 is FQDESV (reference sequence). V lost 5 bases and J 4 bases, leaving 18 bases between the germline ends. CDR3 DNA: TGTGCCAGCAGCCCAAACCGGGACGTAACGTACAATGAGCAGTTCTTC. Its protein is CASSPNRDVTYNEQFF.